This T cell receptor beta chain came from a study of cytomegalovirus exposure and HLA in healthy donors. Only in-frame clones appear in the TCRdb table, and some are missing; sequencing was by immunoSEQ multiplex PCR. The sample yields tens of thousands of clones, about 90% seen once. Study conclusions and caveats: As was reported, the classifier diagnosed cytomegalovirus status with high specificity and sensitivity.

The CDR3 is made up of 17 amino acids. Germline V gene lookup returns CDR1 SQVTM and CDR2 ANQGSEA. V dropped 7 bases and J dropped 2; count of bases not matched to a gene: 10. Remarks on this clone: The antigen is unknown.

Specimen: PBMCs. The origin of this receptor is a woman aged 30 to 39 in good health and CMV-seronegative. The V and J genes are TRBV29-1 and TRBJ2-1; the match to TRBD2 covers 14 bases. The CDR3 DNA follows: TGCAGCGCAACCGGGACTAGCGGGAGTATCGCCTACAATGAGCAGTTCTTC. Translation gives CSATGTSGSIAYNEQFF.